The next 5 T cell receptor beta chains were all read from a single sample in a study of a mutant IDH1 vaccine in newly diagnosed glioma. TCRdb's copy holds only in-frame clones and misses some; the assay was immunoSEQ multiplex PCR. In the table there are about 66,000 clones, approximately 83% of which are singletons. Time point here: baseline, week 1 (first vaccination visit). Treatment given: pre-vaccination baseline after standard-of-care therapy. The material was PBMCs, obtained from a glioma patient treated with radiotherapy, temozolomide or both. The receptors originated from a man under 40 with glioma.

The CDR3 sequence: CASSREAGGAETQYF. The CDR3 coding sequence is TGTGCCAGCAGCCGAGAAGCAGGGGGGGCTGAGACCCAGTACTTC. The J gene is TRBJ2-5, the V gene TRBV7-9; possibly TRBD1 or TRBD2 for D (7 bases each). The CDR3 has 15 residues. Germline CDR1 reads SEHNR; CDR2 reads FQNEAQ (reference sequence). Trimming took 5 bases from V and 5 from J, leaving 18 bases between them. Using reference TRBV7-9 and TRBJ2-5 for the parts outside the CDR3, the full variable domain is DTGVSQNPRHKITKRGQNVTFRCDPISEHNRLYWYRQTLGQGPEFLTYFQNEAQLEKSRLLSDRFSAERPKGSFSTLEIQRTEQGDSAMYLCASSREAGGAETQYFGPGTRLLVL.

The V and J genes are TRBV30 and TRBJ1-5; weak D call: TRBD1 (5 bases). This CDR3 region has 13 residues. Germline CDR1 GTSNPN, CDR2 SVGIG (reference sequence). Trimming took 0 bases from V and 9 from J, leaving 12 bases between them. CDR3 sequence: CAWSVRGPPPQHF. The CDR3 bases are TGTGCCTGGAGTGTAAGGGGCCCGCCGCCCCAGCATTTT.

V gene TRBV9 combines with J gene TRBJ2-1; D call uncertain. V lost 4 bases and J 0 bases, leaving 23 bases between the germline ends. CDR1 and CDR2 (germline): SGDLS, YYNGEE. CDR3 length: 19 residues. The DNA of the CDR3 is TGTGCCAGCAGCCTTAGTGGTCAGAGTACAAGAAGCTCCTACAATGAGCAGTTCTTC. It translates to CASSLSGQSTRSSYNEQFF.

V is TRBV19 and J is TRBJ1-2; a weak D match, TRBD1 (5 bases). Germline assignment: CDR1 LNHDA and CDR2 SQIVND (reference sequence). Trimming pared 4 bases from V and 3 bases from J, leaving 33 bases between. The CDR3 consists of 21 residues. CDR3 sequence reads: CASSTKLRGPAAPTDHYGYTF. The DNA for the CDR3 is TGTGCCAGTAGTACTAAACTAAGGGGCCCAGCGGCTCCTACTGATCACTATGGCTACACCTTC. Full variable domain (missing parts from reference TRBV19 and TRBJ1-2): DGGITQSPKYLFRKEGQNVTLSCEQNLNHDAMYWYRQDPGQGLRLIYYSQIVNDFQKGDIAEGYSVSREKKESFPLTVTSAQKNPTAFYLCASSTKLRGPAAPTDHYGYTFGSGTRLTVV.

The CDR3 coding sequence is TGTGCCAGCAGCCCCGGGGGGGCTAATTCACCCCTCCACTTT. It specifies CASSPGGANSPLHF. V is TRBV11-2 and J is TRBJ1-6; tentatively, D is TRBD1 (6 bases). Between the trimmed V and J ends, which lost 5 bases and 6 bases, there was a span of 11 bases. This CDR3 contains 14 residues. Per the germline V gene, CDR1 is SGHAT and CDR2 is FQNNGV.